One TCR beta chain is described in this entry. What it binds is not known. The entry originates in a study of CXCR3-negative and CXCR3-positive naive CD8 T cells. Whole-study findings and limits: Both naive subsets had comparably high diversity; memory CD8+ cells much lower. Hydrophobicity was higher for TRB CDR3s found in CXCR3-positive naive cells than in CXCR3-negative naive cells.

Carrying UMI labels, the TRB cDNA libraries were prepared through 5' RACE. TCRdb derives one entry per CDR3 protein from the 5' RACE reads, leaving out DNA. The sample shows 60,000 to 65,000 distinct CDR3 sequences, and about 0.78% sits with its ten largest clones. The CDR3 length is 16 residues. The V gene's germline CDR1 is LGHNA and CDR2 YSLEER. The gene calls are TRBV4-3 and TRBJ2-7; TCRdb outputs TRBD1, but without DNA this stays unchecked. The sequence came from a human donor in good health. Some clones in this sample may be carry-over from other donors' samples. Source material: naive CXCR3+ CD8+ T cells from blood. The subset denotes: CD45RO-CCR7+CD27+CD95- naive CD8+ T cells expressing CXCR3 (TNR3+). This CDR3 is CASSQDNGGPSYEQYF.